The 26 T cell receptor beta chains in this list originate from one sample, sequenced in a study of OX40 agonist ivuxolimab in advanced cancers. The method was immunoSEQ multiplex PCR; TCRdb's version includes in-frame clones alone and lacks a portion of them. This sample has over 60,000 clones, with 70% to 90% found just once. The sample in question was CD4+ or CD8+ T cells sorted from blood, obtained in a trial of the OX40 agonist ivuxolimab. These receptors originate from an adult with an advanced solid tumor such as melanoma, head and neck, liver or kidney cancer.

V gene TRBV6-6 combines with J gene TRBJ2-1; D not resolved. The V and J ends lost 4 bases and 4 bases respectively, with 11 bases between them. Germline CDR1 MNHNY, CDR2 SVGAGI (reference sequence). The CDR3 extends over 14 amino acids. The CDR3 region is CASSLGRIYNEQFF. The CDR3 DNA follows: TGTGCCAGCAGTTTGGGCAGGATTTACAATGAGCAGTTCTTC.

The genes are TRBV15 and TRBJ2-1; TRBD2 is a possible D gene (7 bases). From germline, CDR1 is LNHNV and CDR2 YYDKDF (reference sequence). The CDR3 length is 15 residues. V lost 0 bases and J lost 7, with 13 bases in between. The CDR3 DNA follows: TGTGCCACCAGCAGAGACCCCGGGGGGCAAAATGAGCAGTTCTTC. Translation: CATSRDPGGQNEQFF.

V and J are TRBV11-2 and TRBJ2-6, with D possibly TRBD1 on 6 matching bases. CDR3 size: 15 residues. V shed 5 bases and J shed 4 bases, with 12 bases lying between them. Per germline, CDR1 SGHAT and CDR2 FQNNGV. CDR3 region: CASSQGMAGANVLTF. For the CDR3, the DNA is TGTGCCAGCAGCCAGGGGATGGCCGGGGCCAACGTCCTGACTTTC.

In its sample, this clone was seen a few times. The chain combines TRBV5-1 with TRBJ2-7; no clear D. Germline lookup yields CDR1 SGHRS and CDR2 YFSETQ. The CDR3 is 16 amino acids. The ends were cut back, 3 bases at V and 1 base at J, with 17 bases in the middle. The CDR3 region is CASSSQSPEVSYEQYF. CDR3 DNA sequence: TGCGCCAGCAGCTCCCAATCCCCAGAGGTATCCTACGAGCAGTACTTC.

The J gene is TRBJ1-3, the V gene TRBV7-8, with a tentative D call TRBD1 (6 bases). The V and J ends lost 5 bases and 4 bases respectively, with 9 bases between them. Germline loops: CDR1 SGHVS, CDR2 FQNEAQ. The CDR3 has 13 residues. DNA of the CDR3: TGTGCCAGCAGCCCTACAGGGGGAAACACCATATATTTT. This translates into CASSPTGGNTIYF.

The genes are TRBV6-1 and TRBJ1-4, with 7 bases matching TRBD1. With V trimmed by 4 bases and J by 3 bases, 8 bases remained unmatched. CDR3 size: 16 residues. Per the germline V gene, CDR1 is MNHNS and CDR2 is SASEGT. In nucleotides, the CDR3 is TGTGCCAGCAGTGGGCTATCGGGACAGTCTAATGAAAAACTGTTTTTT. Translation gives CASSGLSGQSNEKLFF.

CDR3 loop: CASSLTDGINEKLFF. The CDR3, as DNA: TGCGCCAGCAGCCTCACGGACGGCATTAATGAAAAACTGTTTTTT. The chain couples TRBV5-1 to TRBJ1-4, with D unclear. The CDR3 spans 15 residues. The germline V gene has CDR1 SGHRS and CDR2 YFSETQ. The V and J ends lost 4 bases and 4 bases respectively, with 14 bases between them.

CDR3 bases: TGTGCCAGCTCACCATTCCTGGATCGAGATGGGACTGAAGCTTTCTTT. It translates to CASSPFLDRDGTEAFF. The V and J genes are TRBV18 and TRBJ1-1; no clear D gene. With 2 bases removed from V and 5 bases from J, the gap between germline ends came to 18 bases. CDR1 and CDR2 (germline): KGHSH, LQKENI. This CDR3 has 16 residues.

The chain is built from TRBV5-6 and TRBJ2-7, with 8 nucleotides matching TRBD2. The CDR3 runs 18 residues. V was pared by 1 base and J by 1 base, with 13 bases of the junction left unmatched. Germline assignment: CDR1 SGHDT and CDR2 YYEEEE. DNA of the CDR3: TGTGCCAGCAGCTTGCGGAAAAGCGGGAGAAGGACATCCTACGAGCAGTACTTC. Amino acids: CASSLRKSGRRTSYEQYF.

This chain joins TRBV6-5 and TRBJ2-1, with 10 bases identical to TRBD1. In germline, CDR1 is MNHEY, CDR2 SVGAGI. This CDR3 comprises 15 residues. Trimming at V came to 9 bases and at J to 5 bases, leaving 10 bases not matched to a gene. The CDR3 bases are TGTGCCAGTACCGTTTATGGGACAGGGGACAATGAGCAGTTCTTC. Encoded protein: CASTVYGTGDNEQFF.

The chain combines TRBV19 with TRBJ2-7; D possibly corresponds to TRBD2 (5 bases). This CDR3 is built from 13 residues. Germline values: CDR1 LNHDA, CDR2 SQIVND (reference sequence). The V gene lost 2 bases and the J gene lost 3 bases, with 8 bases spanning the gap. The DNA of the CDR3 is TGTGCCAGTAGTATACGGACTGGCTACGAGCAGTACTTC. Translated, it gives CASSIRTGYEQYF.

The chain combines TRBV2 with TRBJ1-1, with 8 bases that match TRBD1. Germline CDR1 is SNHLY and CDR2 is FYNNEI. There are 12 residues in the CDR3. The J segment lost 3 bases and the V segment lost 9 bases, leaving 3 bases of the junction unmatched. In DNA form, the CDR3 reads TGTGCCAGTTCGGGACAGGACACTGAAGCTTTCTTT. Translating it yields CASSGQDTEAFF.

The rearrangement links TRBV7-2 to TRBJ1-6; D gene uncertain. Trimming removed 1 base from V and 7 bases from J, with 17 bases in between. This CDR3 is built from 17 residues. The germline V gene encodes CDR1 SGHTA and CDR2 FQGNSA. DNA of the CDR3: TGTGCCAGCAGCTTAGTGGGCCTGGGTCGGCCGAATTCACCCCTCCACTTT. Translated, it gives CASSLVGLGRPNSPLHF.

The chain is built from TRBV4-2 and TRBJ1-4; 9 bases agree with TRBD1. With 7 bases clipped from V and 4 bases from J, the junction kept 10 bases outside the gene matches. The CDR3 is made up of 16 amino acids. CDR1 LGHNA and CDR2 YNFKEQ come from the germline V gene. CDR3 DNA sequence: TGTGCCAGCACCTATACCCCGGGACAGGGTAATGAAAAACTGTTTTTT. The encoded protein is CASTYTPGQGNEKLFF.

The CDR3 is CASSTGGPAEGIARELFF. As DNA, the CDR3 is TGTGCCAGCAGCACGGGAGGCCCAGCGGAAGGGATAGCTAGGGAGCTGTTTTTT. The V gene is TRBV5-4, the J gene TRBJ2-2, with TRBD2 matching 7 bases. J gave up 9 bases and V 4 bases, and 21 bases lay outside the gene matches. Germline V gene lookup returns CDR1 SGHNT and CDR2 YYREEE (reference sequence). This CDR3 is 18 amino acids long.

The chain recombines TRBV6-6 with TRBJ1-6; D is unclear. V lost 0 bases to trimming and J lost 7 bases, with 13 bases between them. The CDR3 totals 16 residues. The germline CDR1 and CDR2 sequences are MNHNY and SVGAGI (reference sequence). The CDR3 loop reads CASSYSARTGNSPLHF. The CDR3 DNA follows: TGTGCCAGCAGTTACTCGGCCCGGACGGGAAATTCACCCCTCCACTTT.

The chain uses TRBV28 and TRBJ1-5; TRBD1 matches at 9 bases. The germline V gene has CDR1 MDHEN and CDR2 SYDVKM. Trimming took 7 bases from V and 0 from J; bases not matched to a gene: 16. This CDR3 spans 19 amino acids. Here the CDR3 reads CASIPLLTGGQYSNQPQHF. CDR3 bases: TGTGCCAGCATACCCCTATTAACAGGGGGCCAGTATAGCAATCAGCCCCAGCATTTT.

Notes on this clone: The same CDR3 can be traced to other DNA sequences in this sample. This chain links TRBV6-5 with TRBJ2-7; the match to TRBD2 covers 8 bases. The germline V gene encodes CDR1 MNHEY and CDR2 SVGAGI. The CDR3 contains 16 residues. Trimming at V came to 0 bases and at J to 3 bases, leaving 7 bases not matched to a gene. CDR3 amino acids: CASSYSEAGGGYEQYF. For the CDR3, the DNA is TGTGCCAGCAGTTACTCGGAGGCGGGAGGCGGCTACGAGCAGTACTTC.

This clone was observed once. The chain combines TRBV27 with TRBJ2-3; TRBD2 might be the D (5 bases). V was clipped by 5 bases and J by 5 bases, with 14 bases between them. CDR1 and CDR2 from the germline V gene are MNHEY and SMNVEV (reference sequence). CDR3 size: 14 residues. The CDR3 reads CASSKLGRLDTQYF. As DNA, the CDR3 is TGTGCCAGCAGTAAACTAGGCCGCCTAGATACGCAGTATTTT.

The chain has TRBV18 and TRBJ2-7, with a possible D match to TRBD1 (6 bases). The CDR3 covers 14 residues. V lost 4 bases and J 4 bases, leaving 14 bases between the germline ends. The germline gives CDR1 KGHSH, CDR2 LQKENI. The CDR3, as DNA: TGTGCCAGCTCACGGACAGCGTCTATTTACGAGCAGTACTTC. Its translation is CASSRTASIYEQYF.

A remark on this clone: Other nucleotide sequences in the sample specify the same CDR3. The chain recombines TRBV2 with TRBJ1-1, with no clear D. Germline CDR1 is SNHLY and CDR2 is FYNNEI. The CDR3 runs to 12 residues. V was trimmed by 4 bases and J by 1 base, leaving 4 bases between them. CDR3 DNA sequence: TGTGCCAGCAGTGCGAGGAACACTGAAGCTTTCTTT. Translation: CASSARNTEAFF.

CDR3 region: CARSSIKKWDRWTIKLSGNTIYF. The CDR3 DNA reads as TGTGCCAGAAGCTCGATTAAAAAGTGGGACAGGTGGACTATTAAACTCTCTGGAAACACCATATATTTT. The chain joins TRBV5-3 to TRBJ1-3, with TRBD1 identical over 8 bases. TRBV5-3 is an open reading frame, and its role is uncertain. The CDR3 contains 23 residues. V shed 3 bases and J 0 bases; nucleotides not matched to a gene: 26.

This chain uses TRBV18 with TRBJ1-2; TRBD1 matches at 7 bases. V lost 3 bases, J lost 4 bases, and 5 bases stayed unmatched. The germline V gene has CDR1 KGHSH and CDR2 LQKENI. The CDR3 totals 14 residues. DNA of the CDR3: TGTGCCAGCTCACCTCGCGACAGGGCCTATGGCTACACCTTC. It specifies CASSPRDRAYGYTF.

The rearrangement joins TRBV9 to TRBJ2-5, with a possible D match to TRBD2 (5 bases). Per the germline V gene, CDR1 is SGDLS and CDR2 is YYNGEE. Trimming took 0 bases from V and 4 from J, leaving 16 bases between them. The CDR3 consists of 16 residues. Written as DNA, the CDR3 is TGTGCCAGCAGCGTAGCTTCGGGGAATGTGGGAGAGACCCAGTACTTC. Protein: CASSVASGNVGETQYF.

This chain joins TRBV28 and TRBJ1-2; D not resolved. With 5 bases removed from V and 8 bases from J, the gap between germline ends came to 9 bases. Germline V gene data show CDR1 as MDHEN and CDR2 as SYDVKM. The CDR3 is 11 residues long. The chain's CDR3 is CASSAFGGYTF. DNA of the CDR3: TGTGCCAGCAGTGCCTTTGGGGGCTACACCTTC.

This chain uses TRBV11-3 with TRBJ2-1, with no clear D. The CDR3 is 12 residues long. V lost 0 bases and J lost 9, with 6 bases in between. From germline, CDR1 is SGHNT and CDR2 YENEEA. The DNA of the CDR3 is TGTGCCAGCAGCTTAGACCGCGCTGAGCAGTTCTTC. Translation gives CASSLDRAEQFF.